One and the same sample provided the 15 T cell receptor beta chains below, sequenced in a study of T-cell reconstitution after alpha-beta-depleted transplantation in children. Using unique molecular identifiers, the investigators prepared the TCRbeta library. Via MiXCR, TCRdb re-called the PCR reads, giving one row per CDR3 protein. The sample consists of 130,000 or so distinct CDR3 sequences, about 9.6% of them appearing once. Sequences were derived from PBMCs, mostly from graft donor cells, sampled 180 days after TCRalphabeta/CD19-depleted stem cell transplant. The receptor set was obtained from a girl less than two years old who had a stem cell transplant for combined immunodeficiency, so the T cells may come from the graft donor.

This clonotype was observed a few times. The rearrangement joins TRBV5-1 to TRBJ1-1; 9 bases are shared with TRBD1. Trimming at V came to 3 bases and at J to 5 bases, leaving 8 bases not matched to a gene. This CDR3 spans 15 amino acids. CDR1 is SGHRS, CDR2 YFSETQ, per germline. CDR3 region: CASSSIQGARTEAFF. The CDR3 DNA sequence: TGCGCCAGCAGCTCCATACAGGGGGCGCGTACTGAAGCTTTCTTT.

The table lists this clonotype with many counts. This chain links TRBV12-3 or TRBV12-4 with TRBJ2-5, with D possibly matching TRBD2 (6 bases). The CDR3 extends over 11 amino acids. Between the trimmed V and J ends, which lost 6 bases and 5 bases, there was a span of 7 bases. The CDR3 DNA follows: TGTGCCAGCAGCCGGGAGGAGACCCAGTACTTC. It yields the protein CASSREETQYF.

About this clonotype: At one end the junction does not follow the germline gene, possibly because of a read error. In nucleotides, the CDR3 is TGTGCCAGCAGTCCCTCACAGACCTCCTACAAGCAGTACTTC. This codes for CASSPSQTSYKQYF. The chain combines TRBV28 with TRBJ2-7; D unclear. This CDR3 region has 14 residues. Germline assignment: CDR1 MDHEN and CDR2 SYDVKM. Drawing the rest from reference TRBV28 and TRBJ2-7, the complete variable domain is DVKVTQSSRYLVKRTGEKVFLECVQDMDHENMFWYRQDPGLGLRLIYFSYDVKMKEKGDIPEGYSVSREKKERFSLILESASTNQTSMYLCASSPSQTSYKQYFGPGTRLTVT.

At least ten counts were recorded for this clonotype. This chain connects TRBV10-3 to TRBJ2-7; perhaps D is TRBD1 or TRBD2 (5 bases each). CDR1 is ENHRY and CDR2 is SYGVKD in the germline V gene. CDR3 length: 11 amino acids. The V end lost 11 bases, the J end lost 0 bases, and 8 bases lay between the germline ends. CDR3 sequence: CASGSSYEQYF. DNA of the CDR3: TGTGCCTCAGGGAGCTCCTACGAGCAGTACTTC.

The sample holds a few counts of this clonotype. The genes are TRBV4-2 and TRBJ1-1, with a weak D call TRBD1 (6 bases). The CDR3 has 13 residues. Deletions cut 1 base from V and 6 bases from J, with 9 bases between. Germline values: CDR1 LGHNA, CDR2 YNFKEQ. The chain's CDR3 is CASSQAGVSEAFF. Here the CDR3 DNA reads TGTGCCAGCAGCCAAGCAGGGGTTTCTGAAGCTTTCTTT.

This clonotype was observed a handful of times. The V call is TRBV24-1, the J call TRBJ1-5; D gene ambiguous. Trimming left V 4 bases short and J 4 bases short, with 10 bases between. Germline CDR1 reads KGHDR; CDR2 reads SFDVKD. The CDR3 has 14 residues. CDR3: CATSEPGRNQPQHF. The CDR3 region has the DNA TGTGCCACCAGTGAGCCAGGCCGTAATCAGCCCCAGCATTTT.

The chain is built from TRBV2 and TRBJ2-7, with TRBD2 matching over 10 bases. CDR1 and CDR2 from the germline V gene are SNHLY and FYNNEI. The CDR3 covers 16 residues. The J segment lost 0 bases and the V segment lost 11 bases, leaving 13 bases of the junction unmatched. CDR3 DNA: TGTGCCGCAGGCCCCCCTAGCGGGAGTTACTCCTACGAGCAGTACTTC. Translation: CAAGPPSGSYSYEQYF.

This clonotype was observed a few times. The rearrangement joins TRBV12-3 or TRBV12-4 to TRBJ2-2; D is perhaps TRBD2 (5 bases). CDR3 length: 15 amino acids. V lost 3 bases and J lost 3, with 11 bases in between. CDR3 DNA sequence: TGTGCCAGCAGTTTTGTGGGAGTCGACACCGGGGAGCTGTTTTTT. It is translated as CASSFVGVDTGELFF.

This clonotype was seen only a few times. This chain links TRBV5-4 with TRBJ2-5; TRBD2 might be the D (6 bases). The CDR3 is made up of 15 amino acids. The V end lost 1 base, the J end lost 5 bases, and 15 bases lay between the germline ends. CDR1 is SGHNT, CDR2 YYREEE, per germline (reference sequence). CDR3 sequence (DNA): TGTGCCAGCAGCTTGTATCCGGGAGCCCGGGAGACCCAGTACTTC. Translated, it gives CASSLYPGARETQYF.

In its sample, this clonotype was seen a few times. CDR3 region: CASSFYTDTQYF. CDR3 bases: TGTGCCAGCAGTTTCTACACAGATACGCAGTATTTT. The rearrangement links TRBV12-3 or TRBV12-4 to TRBJ2-3, with D unclear. This CDR3 comprises 12 residues. V was clipped by 3 bases and J by 2 bases, with 3 bases between them.

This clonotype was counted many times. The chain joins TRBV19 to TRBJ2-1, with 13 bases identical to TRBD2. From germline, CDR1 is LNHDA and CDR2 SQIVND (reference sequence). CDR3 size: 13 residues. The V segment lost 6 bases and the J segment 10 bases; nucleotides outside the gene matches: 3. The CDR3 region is CASRRLAGGEQFF. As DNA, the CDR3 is TGTGCCAGTAGGCGACTAGCGGGAGGCGAGCAGTTCTTC.

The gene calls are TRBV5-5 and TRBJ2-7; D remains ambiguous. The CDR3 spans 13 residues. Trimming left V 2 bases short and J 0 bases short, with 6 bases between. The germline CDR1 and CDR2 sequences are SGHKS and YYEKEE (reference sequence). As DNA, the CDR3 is TGTGCCAGCAGCTTCTCGGGCTCCTACGAGCAGTACTTC. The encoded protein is CASSFSGSYEQYF.

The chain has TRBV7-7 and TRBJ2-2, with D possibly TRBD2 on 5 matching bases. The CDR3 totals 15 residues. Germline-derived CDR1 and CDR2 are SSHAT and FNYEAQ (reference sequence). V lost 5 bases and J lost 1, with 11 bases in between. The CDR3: CASSMAGLNTGELFF. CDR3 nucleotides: TGTGCCAGCAGCATGGCGGGCCTGAACACCGGGGAGCTGTTTTTT.

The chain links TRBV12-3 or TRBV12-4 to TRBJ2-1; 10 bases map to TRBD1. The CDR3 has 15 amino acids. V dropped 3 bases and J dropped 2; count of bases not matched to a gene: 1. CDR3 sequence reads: CASSFGTGAYNEQFF. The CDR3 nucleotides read TGTGCCAGCAGTTTCGGGACAGGGGCCTACAATGAGCAGTTCTTC.

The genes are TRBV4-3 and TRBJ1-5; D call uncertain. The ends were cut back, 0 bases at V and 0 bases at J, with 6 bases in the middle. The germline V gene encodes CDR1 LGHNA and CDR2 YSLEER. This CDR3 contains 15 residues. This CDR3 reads CASSQDSSSNQPQHF. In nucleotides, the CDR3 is TGCGCCAGCAGCCAAGATTCCAGTAGCAATCAGCCCCAGCATTTT.